The T cell receptor (beta chain) described here comes from a study of blood T cell repertoires in COVID-19. V was pared by 5 bases and J by 6 bases, with 6 bases of the junction left unmatched. The CDR3 is 15 residues long. From germline, CDR1 is MNHEY and CDR2 SMNVEV (reference sequence). This table comes from immunoSEQ multiplex PCR, and its TCRdb copy is limited to in-frame clones, with some not included. In the table there are 350,000 to 400,000 clones, about 89% of which are singletons. The chain carries TRBV27 and TRBJ1-6, with 8 bases lining up with TRBD1. Sequencing was performed on peripheral blood. The receptor's source is a woman aged 30 to 39 with COVID-19, enrolled during active disease. The CDR3 DNA sequence: TGTGCCAGCAGTCCAGTAGACAGGGGTAATTCACCCCTCCACTTT. It translates to CASSPVDRGNSPLHF.